The clone carrying this T cell receptor beta chain was counted between two and nine times. The data derive from a study of response to subunit inactivated influenza vaccine. The germline V gene has CDR1 MNHEY and CDR2 SVGAGI. V dropped 2 bases and J dropped 1; count of bases not matched to a gene: 11. This CDR3 is 17 amino acids long. MiXCR was run by TCRdb on the RT-PCR reads, yielding one entry per CDR3 protein. The sample carries about 540,000 distinct CDR3 sequences, approximately 20% recorded once. These data also featured in a second study, about T cells expressing NK-cell markers. This second study notes: Production of TCR beta cDNA relied on 5'RACE template switching with UMIs.

V usage is TRBV6-5 and J usage is TRBJ2-7; 7 bases are shared with TRBD1. The receptor was isolated from a man in his forties or fifties who received an inactivated influenza vaccine. Here the sequenced sample was CD4+ T cells sorted from PBMCs, taken about 13 days after vaccination. CDR3 DNA sequence: TGTGCCAGCAGTTACCGCAGGGGGAGACCACCATCCTACGAGCAGTACTTC. Translation gives CASSYRRGRPPSYEQYF.